This is a list of T cell receptor beta chains from one sample in a study of human T cells and chemical hapten exposure. TCRdb re-derived calls from the RACE reads in MiXCR, one entry per CDR3 protein. The sample yields 85,000 to 100,000 distinct CDR3 sequences, roughly 12% seen once. Sequences were derived from whole blood, sampled in connection with sensitization to the hapten diphenylcyclopropenone (DPC). These receptors were taken from a woman in her 40s with alopecia areata. Some clones in this sample may be carry-over from other donors' samples. The CDR3 runs from the conserved cysteine through the conserved F or W. The D gene is left open where the match is weak. Clone size appears in some rows only: once, few, many, or a class for an expanded clone.

D gene | clone size | J gene | V gene | CDR3 protein | CDR3 DNA
NA | few | TRBJ1-1 | TRBV20-1 | CSAAEGRMNTEAFF | TGCAGTGCTGCGGAGGGAAGAATGAACACTGAAGCTTTCTTT
NA | NA | TRBJ2-1 | TRBV18 | CASSPPAGTNEQFF | TGTGCCAGCTCACCACCGGCGGGAACAAATGAGCAGTTCTTC
NA | few | TRBJ2-7 | TRBV4-3 | CASSQDPTGTYEQYF | TGCGCCAGCAGCCAAGATCCGACAGGTACCTACGAGCAGTACTTC
NA | NA | TRBJ2-3 | TRBV20-1 | CSAPPGSGDTQYF | TGCAGTGCCCCGCCAGGGTCTGGAGATACGCAGTATTTT
TRBD1 | few | TRBJ1-4 | TRBV7-8 | CASSLSGTGSEKLFF | TGTGCCAGCAGCTTATCCGGGACAGGGAGTGAAAAACTGTTTTTT
TRBD2 | many | TRBJ2-7 | TRBV6-6 | CASSWTSGSYEQYF | TGTGCCAGCAGCTGGACTAGCGGGAGCTACGAGCAGTACTTC
NA | few | TRBJ2-1 | TRBV12-3/TRBV12-4 | CASSSTGFGYNEQFF | TGTGCCAGCAGCTCTACAGGATTCGGATACAATGAGCAGTTCTTC
NA | many | TRBJ2-7 | TRBV7-9 | CASSLATLPPEQYF | TGTGCCAGCAGCTTAGCCACCCTTCCCCCCGAGCAGTACTTC
NA | NA | TRBJ2-2 | TRBV2 | CASSSDTGELFF | TGTGCCAGCAGTTCCGACACCGGGGAGCTGTTTTTT
NA | NA | TRBJ2-3 | TRBV7-9 | CASSLPRGGAGGTDTQYF | TGTGCCAGCAGCCTACCCAGGGGGGGCGCAGGGGGCACAGATACGCAGTATTTT
NA | few | TRBJ2-1 | TRBV12-3/TRBV12-4 | CASSPMSSLPYNEQFF | TGTGCCAGCAGTCCGATGTCCAGCCTCCCCTACAATGAGCAGTTCTTC
NA | once | TRBJ2-1 | TRBV5-4 | CASSSGGPDNEQFF | TGTGCCAGCAGCTCTGGAGGGCCTGACAATGAGCAGTTCTTC
TRBD1 | few | TRBJ2-4 | TRBV11-2 | CASSFDRQGKNIQYF | TGTGCCAGCAGCTTTGATCGACAGGGAAAAAACATTCAGTACTTC
NA | many | TRBJ2-3 | TRBV18 | CASSSEGDTQYF | TGTGCCAGCTCTAGTGAGGGAGATACGCAGTATTTT
NA | few | TRBJ2-2 | TRBV4-2 | CASSQISGPTSGNAGELFF | TGTGCCAGCAGCCAGATAAGCGGTCCCACGTCGGGGAACGCCGGGGAGCTGTTTTTT
NA | NA | TRBJ2-7 | TRBV18 | CASSSDSYDPYEQYF | TGTGCCAGCTCATCGGACAGTTATGATCCCTACGAGCAGTACTTC
TRBD2 | few | TRBJ2-7 | TRBV20-1 | CSGTSGSSYEQYF | TGCAGTGGGACTAGCGGGAGCTCCTACGAGCAGTACTTC
NA | few | TRBJ2-6 | TRBV7-8 | CASSSTQTHAVPGANVLTF | TGTGCCAGCAGCTCCACACAGACCCACGCGGTCCCTGGGGCCAACGTCCTGACTTTC
NA | NA | TRBJ2-3 | TRBV20-1 | CSARGSALPQYF | TGCAGTGCTAGAGGTAGCGCCTTGCCGCAGTATTTT
NA | NA | TRBJ2-7 | TRBV6-5 | CASRPPGLNEYF | TGTGCCAGCAGACCCCCGGGGCTAAATGAGTACTTC
NA | NA | TRBJ2-7 | TRBV29-1 | CSGQGGEQYF | TGCAGCGGTCAGGGGGGCGAGCAGTACTTC
NA | few | TRBJ2-2 | TRBV10-3 | CAISESTRLTGELFF | TGTGCCATCAGTGAGTCAACACGGCTCACCGGGGAGCTGTTTTTT
NA | many | TRBJ1-5 | TRBV6-2/TRBV6-3 | CASRSGLAGGNQPQHF | TGTGCCAGCAGGTCCGGACTAGCCGGGGGCAATCAGCCCCAGCATTTT